This T cell receptor beta chain came from a study of cytomegalovirus exposure and HLA in healthy donors. Concerning this clone itself: Its antigen remains unknown.

PCR employed 60 Vbeta and 13 Jbeta primers. Generated by immunoSEQ multiplex PCR, the TCRdb table keeps only in-frame clones and is missing some. Of around 200,000 clones listed, around 89% are singletons. The CDR3 is made up of 11 amino acids. Germline lookup yields CDR1 SGHRS and CDR2 YFSETQ. V was pared by 4 bases and J by 5 bases, with 4 bases between. General study points: Per published reports, the classifier diagnosed cytomegalovirus status with high specificity and sensitivity. TCR beta V segments were, for the most part, productive about 90% or about 30% of the time in an earlier analysis.

The V call is TRBV5-1, the J call TRBJ2-1; D is ambiguous. Sequencing used PBMCs. The origin of this receptor is a woman between 18 and 30 years old in good health and CMV-seronegative. The CDR3 sequence is CASSLHNEQFF. The DNA for the CDR3 is TGCGCCAGCAGCCTCCACAATGAGCAGTTCTTC.